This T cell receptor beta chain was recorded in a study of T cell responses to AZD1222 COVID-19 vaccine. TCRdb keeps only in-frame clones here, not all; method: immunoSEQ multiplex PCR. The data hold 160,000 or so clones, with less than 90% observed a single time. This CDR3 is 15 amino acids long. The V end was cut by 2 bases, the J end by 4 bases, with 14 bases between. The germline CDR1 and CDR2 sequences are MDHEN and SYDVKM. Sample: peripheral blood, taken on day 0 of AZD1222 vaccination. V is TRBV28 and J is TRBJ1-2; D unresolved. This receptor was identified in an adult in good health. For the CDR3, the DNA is TGTGCCAGCAGTTTAGGGTGGCCCCTATTCTATGGCTACACCTTC. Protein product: CASSLGWPLFYGYTF.